This TCR beta chain stems from a study of T cells in Graves' hyperthyroidism and ophthalmopathy. This clonotype was seen ten or more times. Amplification yielded TCR beta CDR3 regions, with RNA transcripts as the source. TCR CDR3 regions were first amplified by RT-PCR with HTBI primers. TCRdb independently ran MiXCR on the multiplex PCR reads; one entry per CDR3 protein. The sample holds roughly 520,000 distinct CDR3 sequences, roughly a quarter seen once. With 5 bases clipped from V and 4 bases from J, the junction kept 7 bases outside the gene matches. CDR3 length equals 16 residues. Germline CDR1 and CDR2: PRHDT and FYEKMQ (reference sequence).

The rearrangement links TRBV13 to TRBJ2-5, with 13 positions matching TRBD2. The sequence derives from a woman aged 30 to 39 with Graves' ophthalmopathy. What was sequenced was blood. Here the CDR3 reads CASSPGLAGDSETQYF. The CDR3 DNA reads TGTGCCAGCAGCCCCGGACTAGCGGGGGACTCAGAGACCCAGTACTTC. Using reference TRBV13 and TRBJ2-5 for the parts outside the CDR3, the full variable domain is AAGVIQSPRHLIKEKRETATLKCYPIPRHDTVYWYQQGPGQDPQFLISFYEKMQSDKGSIPDRFSAQQFSDYHSELNMSSLELGDSALYFCASSPGLAGDSETQYFGPGTRLLVL.